This TCR beta chain was observed in a study of blood T cells in healthy people across ages. Each sample yielded at least 5.5 micrograms of PBMC total RNA. This clonotype occurred a few times. CDR1 SGDLS and CDR2 YYNGEE come from the germline V gene. This CDR3 comprises 15 residues. The germline V and J ends were trimmed by 4 bases and 7 bases, with 18 bases remaining between them. Together with a sample-barcoded 5' primer, a J-beta primer mix was included in a second PCR lasting about 7 to 11 cycles. Every cDNA was tagged by a template-switch adaptor with 12 random nucleotides. TCRdb used MiXCR to reprocess the 5' RACE reads, holding one entry per CDR3 protein. The sample contains 720,000 or so distinct CDR3 sequences, 35% to 50% of which appear only once.

The V and J genes are TRBV9 and TRBJ2-1; the D gene is possibly TRBD2 (6 bases). The sample consisted of blood. The sequence was obtained from a man aged 80 or over in good health. DNA for the CDR3: TGTGCCAGCAGCCCACAGACTAGTCTTCGAAATGAGCAGTTCTTC. It yields the protein CASSPQTSLRNEQFF.